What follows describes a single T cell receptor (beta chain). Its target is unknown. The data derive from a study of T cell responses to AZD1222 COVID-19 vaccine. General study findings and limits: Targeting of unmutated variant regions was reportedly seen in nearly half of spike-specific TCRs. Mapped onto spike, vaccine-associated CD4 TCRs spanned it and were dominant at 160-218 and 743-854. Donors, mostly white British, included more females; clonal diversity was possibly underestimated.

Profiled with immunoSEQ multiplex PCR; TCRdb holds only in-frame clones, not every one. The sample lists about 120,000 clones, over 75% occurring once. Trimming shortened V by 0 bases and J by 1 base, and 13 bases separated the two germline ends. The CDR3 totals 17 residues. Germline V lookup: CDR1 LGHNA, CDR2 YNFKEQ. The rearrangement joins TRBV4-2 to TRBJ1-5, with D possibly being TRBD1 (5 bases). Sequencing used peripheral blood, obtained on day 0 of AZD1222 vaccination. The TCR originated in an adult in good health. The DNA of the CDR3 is TGTGCCAGCAGCCAAGACATATCAGGGAAGAGCAATCAGCCCCAGCATTTT. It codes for CASSQDISGKSNQPQHF.